This TCR beta chain was obtained from a study of T cell repertoires in cytomegalovirus infection. Whole-study context: In public TCR beta signatures, there were indications of both CMV infection and matching HLA type.

Study results and caveats: It was HLA-C-restricted CMV-specific TCR beta clonotypes that dominated the response ex vivo.

One entry per CDR3 protein, called by TCRdb with MiXCR from the reads. The data show approximately 590,000 distinct CDR3 sequences, 40% seen once. The table lists this clonotype with a few counts. Its antigen is undetermined. Material: cultured PBMCs, obtained from culture after CMV antigen stimulation. The clonotype originates from a human donor in good health (CMV status not recorded). Some clones in this sample may be carry-over from other donors' samples.

The CDR3 is CASSLGAGDYNEQFF. DNA of the CDR3: TGTGCCAGCAGCCTAGGGGCGGGGGACTACAATGAGCAGTTCTTC. The rearrangement joins TRBV7-6 to TRBJ2-1; 7 bases agree with TRBD2. This CDR3 comprises 15 residues. After removal of 5 bases from V and 3 bases from J, the junction contained 7 bases not matched to a gene. Germline loops: CDR1 SGHVS, CDR2 FNYEAQ. The full variable domain, with the rest looked up from reference TRBV7-6 and TRBJ2-1, is GAGVSQSPRYKVTKRGQDVALRCDPISGHVSLYWYRQALGQGPEFLTYFNYEAQQDKSGLPNDRFSAERPEGSISTLTIQRTEQRDSAMYRCASSLGAGDYNEQFFGPGTRLTVL.